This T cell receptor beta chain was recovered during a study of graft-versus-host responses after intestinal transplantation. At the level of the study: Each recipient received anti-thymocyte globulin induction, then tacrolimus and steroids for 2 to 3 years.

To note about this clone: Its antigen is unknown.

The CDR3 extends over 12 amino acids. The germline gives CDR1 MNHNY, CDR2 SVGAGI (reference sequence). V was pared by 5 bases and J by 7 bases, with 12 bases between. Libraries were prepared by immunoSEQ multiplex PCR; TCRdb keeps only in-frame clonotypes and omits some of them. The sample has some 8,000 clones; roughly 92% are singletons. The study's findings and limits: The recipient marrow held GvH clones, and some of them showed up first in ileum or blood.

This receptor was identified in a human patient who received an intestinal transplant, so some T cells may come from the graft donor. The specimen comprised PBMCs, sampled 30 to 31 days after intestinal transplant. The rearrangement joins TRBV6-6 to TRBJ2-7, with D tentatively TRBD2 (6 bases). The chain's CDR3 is CASSARGGEQYF. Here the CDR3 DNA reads TGTGCCAGCAGTGCGCGGGGCGGAGAGCAGTACTTC.